A single sample is the source of the 23 T cell receptor beta chains below, sequenced in a study of OX40 agonist ivuxolimab in advanced cancers. TCRdb's copy holds only in-frame clones and misses some; the assay was immunoSEQ multiplex PCR. The sample consists of fewer than 95,000 clones, approximately 80% of them appearing once. Specimen: CD4+ or CD8+ T cells sorted from blood, collected in a trial of the OX40 agonist ivuxolimab. These TCRs come from an adult with an advanced solid tumor such as melanoma, head and neck, liver or kidney cancer.

Only one count was recorded for this clone. V usage is TRBV28 and J usage is TRBJ2-7; no definite D call. Germline-derived CDR1 and CDR2 are MDHEN and SYDVKM. This CDR3 is 12 amino acids long. V lost 5 bases and J 3 bases, leaving 8 bases between the germline ends. This chain's CDR3 is CASSPRRYEQYF. CDR3 bases: TGTGCCAGCAGTCCGCGTCGCTACGAGCAGTACTTC.

The chain couples TRBV5-1 to TRBJ2-3, with D perhaps TRBD1 (6 bases). The CDR3 extends over 15 amino acids. Germline CDR1 and CDR2: SGHRS and YFSETQ. Deletions cut 1 base from V and 2 bases from J, with 11 bases between. CDR3 coding DNA: TGCGCCAGCAGCTTGTCAGGGGCGAACACAGATACGCAGTATTTT. Its translation: CASSLSGANTDTQYF.

The chain is built from TRBV7-9 and TRBJ2-6; TRBD2 is a possible D gene (5 bases). Looked up from germline, CDR1 is SEHNR and CDR2 is FQNEAQ (reference sequence). The ends were cut back, 1 base at V and 0 bases at J, with 13 bases in the middle. The CDR3 consists of 18 residues. CDR3 sequence (DNA): TGTGCCAGCAGCTTAGGCCCGGGGTTAGGCTCTGGGGCCAACGTCCTGACTTTC. Translation gives CASSLGPGLGSGANVLTF.

The chain recombines TRBV7-9 with TRBJ2-5, with D uncertain. CDR1 is SEHNR, CDR2 FQNEAQ, per germline (reference sequence). The CDR3 consists of 11 residues. The ends were cut back, 3 bases at V and 5 bases at J, with 4 bases in the middle. The CDR3 coding sequence is TGTGCCAGCAGCTTGTTGGAGACCCAGTACTTC. Translated, it gives CASSLLETQYF.

This chain uses TRBV30 with TRBJ2-1; the match to TRBD2 covers 8 bases. Germline V gene lookup returns CDR1 GTSNPN and CDR2 SVGIG (reference sequence). The CDR3 is 14 residues long. V shed 2 bases and J 6 bases; nucleotides not matched to a gene: 6. The CDR3, as DNA: TGTGCCTGGAGTCCCGGGACTAGGGGCAATGAGCAGTTCTTC. It is translated as CAWSPGTRGNEQFF.

V usage is TRBV18 and J usage is TRBJ2-7; maybe TRBD1 (5 bases). V lost 3 bases and J lost 6, with 18 bases in between. The CDR3 is made up of 15 amino acids. The V gene's germline CDR1 is KGHSH and CDR2 LQKENI. This chain's CDR3 is CASSPRIQGESEQYV. As DNA, the CDR3 is TGTGCCAGCTCACCTAGAATCCAGGGTGAGTCCGAGCAGTACGTC.

A single count supports this clone. The V and J genes are TRBV5-4 and TRBJ2-6, with D unclear. The germline V gene encodes CDR1 SGHNT and CDR2 YYREEE (reference sequence). Trimming stripped 0 bases from V and 2 bases from J, with 9 bases between. This CDR3 has 16 residues. CDR3 protein: CASSLALVAGANVLTF. CDR3 in DNA: TGTGCCAGCAGCTTGGCCTTGGTTGCTGGGGCCAACGTCCTGACTTTC.

The chain uses TRBV5-5 and TRBJ1-2; 7 nucleotides line up with TRBD1. The CDR3 spans 17 residues. The J segment lost 3 bases and the V segment lost 0 bases, leaving 11 bases of the junction unmatched. CDR1 SGHKS and CDR2 YYEKEE come from the germline V gene (reference sequence). The CDR3 DNA reads TGTGCCAGCAGCTTGGAGCCTCGGGACAGCGGATACTATGGCTACACCTTC. Its protein product is CASSLEPRDSGYYGYTF. The full variable domain, with the rest looked up from reference TRBV5-5 and TRBJ1-2, is DAGVTQSPTHLIKTRGQQVTLRCSPISGHKSVSWYQQVLGQGPQFIFQYYEKEERGRGNFPDRFSARQFPNYSSELNVNALLLGDSALYLCASSLEPRDSGYYGYTFGSGTRLTVV.

The chain has TRBV28 and TRBJ2-4; TRBD2 agrees at 7 bases. The CDR3 contains 13 residues. With 4 bases clipped from V and 7 bases from J, the junction kept 4 bases outside the gene matches. Germline loops: CDR1 MDHEN, CDR2 SYDVKM. CDR3 region: CASSSGGGNIQYF. The CDR3 nucleotides read TGTGCCAGCAGTTCCGGGGGAGGGAACATTCAGTACTTC. Full variable domain (rest looked up from reference TRBV28 and TRBJ2-4): DVKVTQSSRYLVKRTGEKVFLECVQDMDHENMFWYRQDPGLGLRLIYFSYDVKMKEKGDIPEGYSVSREKKERFSLILESASTNQTSMYLCASSSGGGNIQYFGAGTRLSVL.

The J gene is TRBJ1-1, the V gene TRBV29-1; no firm D call. This CDR3 has 10 residues. The V end lost 5 bases, the J end lost 5 bases, and 6 bases lay between the germline ends. Per germline, CDR1 SQVTM and CDR2 ANQGSEA. The CDR3 nucleotides are TGCAGCGTTTTGGCGACTGAAGCTTTCTTT. Its protein product is CSVLATEAFF.

This CDR3 is CASSFSSGAPRNEQFF. DNA for the CDR3: TGTGCCAGCAGCTTTTCTTCGGGGGCTCCTCGCAATGAGCAGTTCTTC. The V call is TRBV5-4, the J call TRBJ2-1; possibly TRBD1 or TRBD2 for D (6 bases each). Per germline, CDR1 SGHNT and CDR2 YYREEE (reference sequence). Trimming stripped 2 bases from V and 6 bases from J, with 18 bases between. This CDR3 is 16 amino acids long.

This clone was observed a few times. Here the CDR3 DNA reads TGTGCCAGTAGTATCGGGACGGGCGGAAGCTATGGCTACACCTTC. Protein: CASSIGTGGSYGYTF. This chain joins TRBV19 and TRBJ1-2, with TRBD1 as a possible D gene (5 bases). CDR3 length: 15 amino acids. Germline V CDR1 and CDR2: LNHDA, SQIVND (reference sequence). Trimming took 3 bases from V and 4 from J, leaving 15 bases between them.

V usage is TRBV19 and J usage is TRBJ1-6; D possibly corresponds to TRBD1 (6 bases). Trimming left V 4 bases short and J 13 bases short, with 17 bases between. The CDR3 has 14 amino acids. The germline CDR1 and CDR2 sequences are LNHDA and SQIVND (reference sequence). CDR3 protein: CASSREGQRSPLHF. The CDR3 coding sequence is TGTGCCAGTAGTAGGGAAGGACAGCGGAGCCCCCTCCACTTT.

The V gene is TRBV28, the J gene TRBJ1-5; maybe TRBD1 (6 bases). This CDR3 is built from 14 residues. Germline V CDR1 and CDR2: MDHEN, SYDVKM. V lost 2 bases, J lost 7 bases, and 12 bases lay in between. DNA of the CDR3: TGTGCCAGCAGTTTAAAACAGGGAAGACAGCCCCAGCATTTT. It encodes CASSLKQGRQPQHF.

The V and J genes are TRBV9 and TRBJ1-2; D gene ambiguous. This CDR3 spans 15 amino acids. Germline CDR1 SGDLS, CDR2 YYNGEE. V lost 1 base to trimming and J lost 0 bases, with 10 bases between them. This CDR3 is CASSVRAEPNYGYTF. The CDR3 DNA reads as TGTGCCAGCAGCGTAAGAGCCGAGCCTAACTATGGCTACACCTTC.

This chain joins TRBV6-6 and TRBJ1-2; 8 bases map to TRBD1. With V trimmed by 2 bases and J by 4 bases, 6 bases remained unmatched. There are 15 residues in the CDR3. Germline CDR1 and CDR2: MNHNY and SVGAGI (reference sequence). CDR3 residues: CASSYADREAYGYTF. The CDR3, as DNA: TGTGCCAGCAGTTACGCGGACAGGGAGGCCTATGGCTACACCTTC.

In this sample, this clone turned up once. V and J are TRBV7-2 and TRBJ2-1; D might be TRBD2 (6 bases). CDR3 length: 13 amino acids. Deletions cut 5 bases from V and 10 bases from J, with 15 bases between. Germline V gene sequence: CDR1 SGHTA, CDR2 FQGNSA. The CDR3 DNA sequence: TGTGCCAGCAGCCAGATCTCGGAGGGGGAGCAGTTCTTC. This encodes CASSQISEGEQFF. The full variable domain, completed using reference TRBV7-2 and TRBJ2-1, is GAGVSQSPSNKVTEKGKDVELRCDPISGHTALYWYRQSLGQGLEFLIYFQGNSAPDKSGLPSDRFSAERTGGSVSTLTIQRTQQEDSAVYLCASSQISEGEQFFGPGTRLTVL.

The chain uses TRBV19 and TRBJ2-2, with D possibly TRBD1 on 6 matching bases. The CDR3 has 15 residues. V lost 1 base and J 4 bases, leaving 10 bases between the germline ends. The germline gives CDR1 LNHDA, CDR2 SQIVND (reference sequence). CDR3 sequence reads: CASSIVGAGTGELFF. In DNA, the CDR3 is TGTGCCAGTAGTATAGTGGGGGCGGGCACCGGGGAGCTGTTTTTT.

The chain uses TRBV6-6 and TRBJ2-5; TRBD1 matches at 7 bases. V shed 9 bases, J shed 1 base, and the junction held 8 bases outside the gene matches. Per germline, CDR1 MNHNY and CDR2 SVGAGI (reference sequence). The CDR3 runs to 14 residues. Written as DNA, the CDR3 is TGTGCCAGTCAACCGGGACAGCTCCAAGAGACCCAGTACTTC. Its protein product is CASQPGQLQETQYF.

The chain combines TRBV5-6 with TRBJ2-7, with D perhaps TRBD1 or TRBD2 (5 bases each). The V and J ends lost 5 bases and 4 bases respectively, with 19 bases between them. The germline V gene has CDR1 SGHDT and CDR2 YYEEEE. CDR3 length: 15 amino acids. The CDR3 bases are TGTGCCAGCAGTTCGCTTTCGGGGCCTACTTACGAGCAGTACGTC. It specifies CASSSLSGPTYEQYV.

V gene TRBV6-5 combines with J gene TRBJ1-1, with TRBD1 matching 11 bases. Germline V gives CDR1 MNHEY, CDR2 SVGAGI. The V gene end was trimmed by 5 bases and the J gene end by 6 bases; junction bases not matched to a gene: 8. There are 15 residues in the CDR3. The CDR3 is CASSTRTGGFPEAFF. Here the CDR3 DNA reads TGTGCCAGCAGTACCCGGACAGGGGGCTTCCCTGAAGCTTTCTTT.

The rearrangement uses TRBV27 and TRBJ1-4; D is ambiguous. With 3 bases removed from V and 8 bases from J, the gap between germline ends came to 10 bases. Per germline, CDR1 MNHEY and CDR2 SMNVEV (reference sequence). The length of the CDR3 is 13 residues. The CDR3: CASSFTKTEKLFF. DNA for the CDR3: TGTGCCAGCAGTTTTACTAAAACCGAAAAACTGTTTTTT.

CDR3 in DNA: TGTGCCAGCAGTGACTACCGGAACACTGAAGCTTTCTTT. The encoded protein is CASSDYRNTEAFF. This chain links TRBV6-4 with TRBJ1-1, with D hard to call. Germline loops: CDR1 MRHNA, CDR2 SNTAGT. With 1 base removed from V and 1 base from J, the gap between germline ends came to 4 bases. The CDR3 runs to 13 residues.